The sequence of this T cell receptor (beta chain) was determined in a study of post-analysis software for immune sequencing data. As for this clonotype: Its antigen is still unknown.

Study-wide results and limits: Patients carried five TRBV segments more frequently than controls did, and TRBV5-6, TRBV5-1 and TRBV20-1 were among them.

The length of the CDR3 is 14 residues. Germline V gene sequence: CDR1 MGHRA, CDR2 YSYEKL. V was trimmed by 3 bases and J by 3 bases, leaving 12 bases between them. Researchers reported that TCR beta cDNA libraries carried unique molecular identifiers. TCRdb re-analysed the PCR reads in MiXCR, keeping a single row per CDR3 protein. The data show fewer than 900,000 distinct CDR3 sequences, about 43% seen once. The sequence was collected from a girl aged 10-17 years with multiple sclerosis. The sequencing sample was made of blood. The chain employs TRBV4-1 and TRBJ2-7; D could derive from TRBD1 or TRBD2 (5 bases each). CDR3 sequence reads: CASSQGTGNYEQYF. The CDR3 bases are TGCGCCAGCAGCCAGGGGACGGGAAACTACGAGCAGTACTTC.